This TCR beta chain emerged from a study of T cell responses to AZD1222 COVID-19 vaccine. This CDR3 spans 12 amino acids. The V end was cut by 3 bases, the J end by 4 bases, with 6 bases between. Assay: immunoSEQ multiplex PCR; the TCRdb copy retains only in-frame clones and omits some. Among some 120,000 clones listed, roughly 88% were seen once. The genes are TRBV12-3 or TRBV12-4 and TRBJ1-2; D unclear. This clonotype originated in an adult in good health. Sequenced here: peripheral blood, sampled on day 0 of AZD1222 vaccination. The CDR3 spells CASSLKPYGYTF. The CDR3 region has the DNA TGTGCCAGCAGTTTGAAACCCTATGGCTACACCTTC.